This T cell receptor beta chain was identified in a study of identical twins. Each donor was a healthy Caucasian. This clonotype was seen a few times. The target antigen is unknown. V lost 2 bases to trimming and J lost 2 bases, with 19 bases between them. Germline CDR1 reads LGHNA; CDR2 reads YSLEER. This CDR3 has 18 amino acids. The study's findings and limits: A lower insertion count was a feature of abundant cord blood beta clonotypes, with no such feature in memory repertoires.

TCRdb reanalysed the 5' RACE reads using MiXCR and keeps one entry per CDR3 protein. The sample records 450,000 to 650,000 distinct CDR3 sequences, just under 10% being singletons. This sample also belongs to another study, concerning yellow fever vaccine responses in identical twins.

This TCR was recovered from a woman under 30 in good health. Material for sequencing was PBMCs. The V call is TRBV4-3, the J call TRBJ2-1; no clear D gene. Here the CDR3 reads CASSQSYQARRAYNEQFF. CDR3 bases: TGCGCCAGCAGCCAAAGTTATCAAGCGCGGAGAGCCTACAATGAGCAGTTCTTC.